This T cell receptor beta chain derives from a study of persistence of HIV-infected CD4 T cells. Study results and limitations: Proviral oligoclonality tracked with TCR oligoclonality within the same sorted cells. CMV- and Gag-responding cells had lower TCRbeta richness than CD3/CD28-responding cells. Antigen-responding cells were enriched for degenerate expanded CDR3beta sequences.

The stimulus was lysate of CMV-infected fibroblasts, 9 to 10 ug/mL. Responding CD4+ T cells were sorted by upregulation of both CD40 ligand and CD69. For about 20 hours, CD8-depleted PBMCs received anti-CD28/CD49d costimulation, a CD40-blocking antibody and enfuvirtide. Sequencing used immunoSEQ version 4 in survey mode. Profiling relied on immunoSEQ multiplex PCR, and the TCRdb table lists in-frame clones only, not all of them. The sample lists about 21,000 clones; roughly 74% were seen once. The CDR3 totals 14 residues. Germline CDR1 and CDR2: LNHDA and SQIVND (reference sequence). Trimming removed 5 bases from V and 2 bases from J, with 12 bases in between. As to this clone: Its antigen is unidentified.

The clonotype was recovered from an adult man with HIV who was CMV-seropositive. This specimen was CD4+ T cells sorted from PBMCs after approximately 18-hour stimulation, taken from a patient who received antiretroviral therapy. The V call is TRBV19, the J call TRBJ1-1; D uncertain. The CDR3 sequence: CASSLTSYNTEAFF. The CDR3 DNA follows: TGTGCCAGTAGTCTAACTTCATATAACACTGAAGCTTTCTTT.